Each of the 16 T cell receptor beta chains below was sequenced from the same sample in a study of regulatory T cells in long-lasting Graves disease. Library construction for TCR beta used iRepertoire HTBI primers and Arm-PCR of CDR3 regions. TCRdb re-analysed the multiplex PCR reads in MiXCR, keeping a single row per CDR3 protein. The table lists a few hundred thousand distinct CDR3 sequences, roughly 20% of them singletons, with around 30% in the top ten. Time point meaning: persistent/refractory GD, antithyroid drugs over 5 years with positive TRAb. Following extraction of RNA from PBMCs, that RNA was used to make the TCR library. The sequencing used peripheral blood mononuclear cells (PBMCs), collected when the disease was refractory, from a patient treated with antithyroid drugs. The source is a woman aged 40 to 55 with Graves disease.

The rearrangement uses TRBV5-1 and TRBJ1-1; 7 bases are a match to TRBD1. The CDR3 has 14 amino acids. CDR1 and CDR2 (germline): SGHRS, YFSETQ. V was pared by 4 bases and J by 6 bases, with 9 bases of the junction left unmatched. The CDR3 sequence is CASSIENRGAEAFF. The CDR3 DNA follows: TGCGCCAGCAGCATAGAAAACAGGGGTGCTGAAGCTTTCTTT.

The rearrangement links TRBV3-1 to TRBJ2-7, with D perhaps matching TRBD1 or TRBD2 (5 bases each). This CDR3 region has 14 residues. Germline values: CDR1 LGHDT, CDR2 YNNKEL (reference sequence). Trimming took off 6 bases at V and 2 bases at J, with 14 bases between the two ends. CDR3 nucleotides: TGTGCCAGCAGGCCCCGGGACCGTACCTACGAGCAGTACTTC. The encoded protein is CASRPRDRTYEQYF.

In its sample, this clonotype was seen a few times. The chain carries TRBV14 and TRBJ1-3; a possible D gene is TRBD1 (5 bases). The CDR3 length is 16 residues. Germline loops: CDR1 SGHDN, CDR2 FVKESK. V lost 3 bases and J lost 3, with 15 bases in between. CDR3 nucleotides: TGTGCCAGCAGCCACGACTGGGGCTACAGTGGAAACACCATATATTTT. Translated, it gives CASSHDWGYSGNTIYF.

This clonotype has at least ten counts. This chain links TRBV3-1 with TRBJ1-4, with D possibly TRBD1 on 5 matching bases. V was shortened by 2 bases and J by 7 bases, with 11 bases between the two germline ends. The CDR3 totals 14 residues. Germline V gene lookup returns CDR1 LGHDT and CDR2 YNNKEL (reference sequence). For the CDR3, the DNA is TGTGCCAGCAGCCAACTACAGGACGCTGAAAAACTGTTTTTT. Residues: CASSQLQDAEKLFF.

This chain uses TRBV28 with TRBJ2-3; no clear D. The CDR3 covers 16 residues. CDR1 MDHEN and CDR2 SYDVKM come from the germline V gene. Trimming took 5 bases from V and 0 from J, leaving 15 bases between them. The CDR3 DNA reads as TGTGCCAGCAGTCGATGGCTTGTAACTAGCACAGATACGCAGTATTTT. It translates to CASSRWLVTSTDTQYF.

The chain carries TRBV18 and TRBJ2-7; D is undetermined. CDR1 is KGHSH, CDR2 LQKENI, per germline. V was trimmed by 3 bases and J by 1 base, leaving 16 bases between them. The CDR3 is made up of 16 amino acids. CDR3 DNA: TGTGCCAGCTCACCTACTCAACACCCCGGATCCTACGAGCAGTACTTC. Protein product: CASSPTQHPGSYEQYF.

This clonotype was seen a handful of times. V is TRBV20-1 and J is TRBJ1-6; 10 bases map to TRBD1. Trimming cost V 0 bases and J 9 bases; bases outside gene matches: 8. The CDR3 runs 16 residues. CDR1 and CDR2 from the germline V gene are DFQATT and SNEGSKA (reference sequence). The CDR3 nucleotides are TGCAGTGCTAGAGATCAGGGGACAGGGGAGACTTCACCCCTCCACTTT. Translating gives CSARDQGTGETSPLHF.

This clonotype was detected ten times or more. The CDR3: CASSSPLNSPLHF. In DNA form, the CDR3 reads TGTGCCAGCAGTTCTCCCCTTAATTCACCCCTCCACTTT. The chain links TRBV28 to TRBJ1-6; D gene ambiguous. V was clipped by 4 bases and J by 6 bases, with 7 bases between them. The CDR3 totals 13 residues. In germline, CDR1 is MDHEN, CDR2 SYDVKM.

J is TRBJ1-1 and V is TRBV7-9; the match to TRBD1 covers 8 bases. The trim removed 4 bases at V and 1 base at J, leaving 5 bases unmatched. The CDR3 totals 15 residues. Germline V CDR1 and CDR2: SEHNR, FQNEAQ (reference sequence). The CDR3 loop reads CASSSGDRTNTEAFF. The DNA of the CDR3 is TGTGCCAGCAGCTCAGGGGACAGGACGAACACTGAAGCTTTCTTT.

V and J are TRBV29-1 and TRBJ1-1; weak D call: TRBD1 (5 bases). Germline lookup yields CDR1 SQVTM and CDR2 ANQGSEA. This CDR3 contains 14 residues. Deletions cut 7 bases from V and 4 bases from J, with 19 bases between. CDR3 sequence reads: CSAARTGSSTEAFF. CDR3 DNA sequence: TGCAGCGCCGCTCGTACAGGCTCAAGCACTGAAGCTTTCTTT.

In nucleotides, the CDR3 is TGTGCCATCAGCCCGGGACAGTTAGAAAAAGAGACCCAGTACTTC. It codes for CAISPGQLEKETQYF. V is TRBV10-3 and J is TRBJ2-5, with TRBD1 matching 7 bases. This CDR3 spans 15 amino acids. Germline V gene data show CDR1 as ENHRY and CDR2 as SYGVKD. With V trimmed by 6 bases and J by 3 bases, 10 bases remained unmatched.

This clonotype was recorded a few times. DNA for the CDR3: TGTGCCACCCGCGAGCGCTTCACAGATACGCAGTATTTT. It specifies CATRERFTDTQYF. V is TRBV6-2 or TRBV6-3 and J is TRBJ2-3; D gene unclear. In germline, CDR1 is MNHEY, CDR2 SVGEGT. Trimming took 10 bases from V and 2 from J, leaving 13 bases between them. The CDR3 sequence is 13 residues long.

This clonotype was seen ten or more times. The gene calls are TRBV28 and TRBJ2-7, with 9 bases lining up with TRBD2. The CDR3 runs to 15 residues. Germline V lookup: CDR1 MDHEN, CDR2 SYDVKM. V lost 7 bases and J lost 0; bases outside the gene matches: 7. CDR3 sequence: CASTRLAESSYEQYF. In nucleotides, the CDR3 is TGTGCCAGCACTCGACTAGCGGAGAGCTCCTACGAGCAGTACTTC. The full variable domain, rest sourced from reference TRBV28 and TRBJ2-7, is DVKVTQSSRYLVKRTGEKVFLECVQDMDHENMFWYRQDPGLGLRLIYFSYDVKMKEKGDIPEGYSVSREKKERFSLILESASTNQTSMYLCASTRLAESSYEQYFGPGTRLTVT.

CDR3 sequence (DNA): TGTGCCTGGAGGCATTGGACAGGGGAATCCTACGAGCAGTACTTC. Its protein product is CAWRHWTGESYEQYF. The J gene is TRBJ2-7, the V gene TRBV30, with 9 bases aligning to TRBD1. The V segment lost 3 bases and the J segment 1 base; nucleotides outside the gene matches: 7. The CDR3 spans 15 residues. CDR1 GTSNPN and CDR2 SVGIG come from the germline V gene (reference sequence). The variable domain in full, completed from reference TRBV30 and TRBJ2-7, reads SQTIHQWPATLVQPVGSPLSLECTVEGTSNPNLYWYRQAAGRGLQLLFYSVGIGQISSEVPQNLSASRPQDRQFILSSKKLLLSDSGFYLCAWRHWTGESYEQYFGPGTRLTVT.

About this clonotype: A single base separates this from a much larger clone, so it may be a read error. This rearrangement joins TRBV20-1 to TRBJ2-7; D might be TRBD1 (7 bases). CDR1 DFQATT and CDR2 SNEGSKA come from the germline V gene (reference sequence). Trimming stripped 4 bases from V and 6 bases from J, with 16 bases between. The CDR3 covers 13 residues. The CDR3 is CSAKQGTDIEQYF. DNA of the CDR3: TGCAGTGCTAAACAGGGGACTGATATCGAGCAGTACTTC.

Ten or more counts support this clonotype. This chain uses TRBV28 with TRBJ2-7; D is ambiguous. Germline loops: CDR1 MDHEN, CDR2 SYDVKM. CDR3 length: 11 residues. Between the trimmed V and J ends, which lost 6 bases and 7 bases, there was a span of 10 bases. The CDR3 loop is CASSVEWEQYF. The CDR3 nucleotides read TGTGCCAGCAGCGTAGAGTGGGAGCAGTACTTC.